This is a list of T cell receptor beta chains from one sample in a study of blood T cell repertoires in COVID-19. The repertoire was sequenced with immunoSEQ multiplex PCR; TCRdb's copy has only in-frame clones and lacks some. The repertoire consists of 200,000 to 250,000 clones, with around 90% occurring once and the leading ten covering roughly 1.7%. Sequencing was done on a sample of PBMCs or T cells enriched from blood (not recorded which). The source is a woman in her 50s who had recovered from COVID-19. Both conserved end residues are part of each CDR3. D genes are given only for firm matches. The listing skips clone size in some rows; elsewhere it reads once, few, many or a size class.

V: TRBV5-5; D: .; J: TRBJ2-2; size: .; CDR3: CASSHVRGELFF; DNA: TGTGCCAGCAGCCATGTTAGAGGGGAGCTGTTTTTT
V: TRBV10-2; D: TRBD2; J: TRBJ2-1; size: .; CDR3: CASSDGTSGERNEQFF; DNA: TGCGCCAGCAGTGATGGGACTAGCGGGGAGAGGAATGAGCAGTTCTTC
V: TRBV7-8; D: TRBD1; J: TRBJ1-4; size: few; CDR3: CASSLALGVGQNEKLFF; DNA: TGTGCCAGCAGCTTAGCGCTAGGGGTGGGACAGAATGAAAAACTGTTTTTT
V: TRBV6-5; D: .; J: TRBJ1-3; size: .; CDR3: CASRKQEPGNTIYF; DNA: TGTGCCAGCAGGAAACAGGAGCCTGGAAACACCATATATTTT
V: TRBV10-3; D: .; J: TRBJ2-4; size: .; CDR3: CAISESKNIQYF; DNA: TGTGCCATCAGTGAATCTAAAAACATTCAGTACTTC
V: TRBV28; D: .; J: TRBJ2-7; size: .; CDR3: CASSLRAGGPYEQYF; DNA: TGTGCCAGCAGTTTGAGAGCCGGCGGGCCCTACGAGCAGTACTTC
V: TRBV7-9; D: .; J: TRBJ2-3; size: .; CDR3: CASSLVGDTQYF; DNA: TGTGCCAGCAGCTTAGTTGGCGATACGCAGTATTTT
V: TRBV7-2; D: .; J: TRBJ1-2; size: .; CDR3: CASSLPSGHGYGYTF; DNA: TGTGCCAGCAGCTTACCCTCGGGACACGGCTATGGCTACACCTTC
V: TRBV9; D: TRBD1; J: TRBJ2-6; size: .; CDR3: CASSVVPTGGLFGANVLTF; DNA: TGTGCCAGCAGCGTAGTTCCCACAGGGGGTCTCTTTGGGGCCAACGTCCTGACTTTC
V: TRBV7-9; D: TRBD2; J: TRBJ2-1; size: .; CDR3: CASSLGTSGRIEQFF; DNA: TGTGCCAGCAGCTTAGGGACTAGCGGGAGGATCGAGCAGTTCTTC
V: TRBV5-1; D: TRBD1; J: TRBJ1-2; size: .; CDR3: CASSVGTGDGYTF; DNA: TGCGCCAGCAGCGTAGGGACAGGGGATGGCTACACCTTC
V: TRBV11-2; D: .; J: TRBJ1-1; size: .; CDR3: CASSLWGGGGKAFF; DNA: TGTGCCAGCAGCTTATGGGGAGGGGGAGGGAAAGCTTTCTTT
V: TRBV24-1; D: .; J: TRBJ1-1; size: .; CDR3: CATSDHEGTEAFF; DNA: TGTGCCACCAGTGATCATGAGGGCACTGAAGCTTTCTTT
V: TRBV7-9; D: .; J: TRBJ1-5; size: .; CDR3: CASSLAQGSFDQPQHF; DNA: TGTGCCAGCAGCTTAGCGCAGGGGTCATTCGATCAGCCCCAGCATTTT
V: TRBV28; D: .; J: TRBJ1-2; size: .; CDR3: CAWASNYGYTF; DNA: TGTGCGTGGGCCTCTAACTATGGCTACACCTTC